These 4 T cell receptor beta chains were sequenced from one sample in a study of T cells in Graves' hyperthyroidism and ophthalmopathy (dated 2019 in TCRdb). Preparation of the library involved multiplex PCR. The sequencer was an Illumina HiSeq 2000. The TCR beta CDR3 regions were amplified from the RNA transcripts. The TCR CDR3 was subjected to a first round of RT-PCR using the HTBI primer set and the Qiagen OneStep RT-PCR kit. Using fastp trimming at Q25 and MiXCR clonotype assembly, TCRdb reanalyzed the public sequencing data and kept in-frame beta chains. Here each entry gathers all rows of one CDR3 protein and keeps the most common genes and DNA. A total of a few hundred thousand distinct CDR3 sequences appear in this sample, around 21% of them only once. The ten biggest clones cover around a quarter of the sample. Input material: blood. The origin of the receptors is a man younger than 35 with Graves' hyperthyroidism.

The V and J genes are TRBV6-2 or TRBV6-3 and TRBJ1-5; TRBD1 aligns across 8 bases. The length of the CDR3 is 15 residues. V gave up 5 bases and J gave up 2 bases; unmatched junction bases: 5. From germline, CDR1 is MNHEY and CDR2 SVGEGT. The CDR3 is CASSRTGLGNQPQHF. The DNA of the CDR3 is TGTGCCAGCAGTAGGACAGGGCTTGGCAATCAGCCCCAGCATTTT.

This clonotype was seen more than once but under ten times. The gene calls are TRBV20-1 and TRBJ2-5; D remains ambiguous. This CDR3 spans 14 amino acids. Per the germline V gene, CDR1 is DFQATT and CDR2 is SNEGSKA (reference sequence). V gave up 2 bases and J gave up 6 bases, with 16 bases separating them. The CDR3 bases are TGCAGTGCTAGACCTTCAACCAAGCCAAAGACCCAGTACTTC. Protein: CSARPSTKPKTQYF.

About this clonotype: One base away lies a much larger clone, so this may be a sequencing read error. The rearrangement uses TRBV20-1 and TRBJ2-5, with 7 bases matching TRBD2. CDR3 length: 13 residues. Germline V gene sequence: CDR1 DFQATT, CDR2 SNEGSKA (reference sequence). The CDR3 is CTAPPSGGETQYF. The CDR3 nucleotides are TGCACTGCCCCCCCTAGCGGAGGAGAGACCCAGTACTTC.

This clonotype was detected many times. The chain joins TRBV4-1 to TRBJ1-5; 8 nucleotides match TRBD1. Germline loops: CDR1 MGHRA, CDR2 YSYEKL. With 4 bases clipped from V and 6 bases from J, the junction kept 14 bases outside the gene matches. CDR3 length: 17 amino acids. CDR3 in amino acids: CASSPGTGKSRGQPQHF. CDR3 nucleotide sequence: TGCGCCAGCAGCCCCGGGACAGGAAAGAGTAGGGGTCAGCCCCAGCATTTT.